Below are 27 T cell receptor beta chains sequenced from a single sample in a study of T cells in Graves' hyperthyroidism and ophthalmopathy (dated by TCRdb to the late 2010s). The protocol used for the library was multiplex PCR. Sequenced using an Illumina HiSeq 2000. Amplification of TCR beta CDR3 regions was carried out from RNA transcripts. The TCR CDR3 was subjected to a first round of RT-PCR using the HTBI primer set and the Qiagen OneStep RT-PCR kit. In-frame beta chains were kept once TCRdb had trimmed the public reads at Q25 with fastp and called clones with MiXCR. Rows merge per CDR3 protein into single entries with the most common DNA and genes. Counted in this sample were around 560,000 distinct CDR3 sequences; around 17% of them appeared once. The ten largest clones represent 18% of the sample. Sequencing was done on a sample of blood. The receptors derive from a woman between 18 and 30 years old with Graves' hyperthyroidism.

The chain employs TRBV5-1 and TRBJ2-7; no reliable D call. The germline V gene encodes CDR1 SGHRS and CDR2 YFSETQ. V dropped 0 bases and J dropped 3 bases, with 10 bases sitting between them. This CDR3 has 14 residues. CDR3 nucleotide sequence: TGCGCCAGCAGCTTGGATGGTAAGGGCTACGAGCAGTACTTC. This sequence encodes CASSLDGKGYEQYF.

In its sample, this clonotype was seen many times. CDR3 amino acids: CASSRDYLNTDTQYF. CDR3 DNA sequence: TGTGCCAGCAGCCGGGACTACCTAAACACAGATACGCAGTATTTT. This chain connects TRBV7-2 to TRBJ2-3, with TRBD2 identical over 7 bases. This CDR3 is built from 15 residues. Losses at the gene ends were 5 bases for V and 2 bases for J; bases not matched to a gene: 7. The germline V gene encodes CDR1 SGHTA and CDR2 FQGNSA.

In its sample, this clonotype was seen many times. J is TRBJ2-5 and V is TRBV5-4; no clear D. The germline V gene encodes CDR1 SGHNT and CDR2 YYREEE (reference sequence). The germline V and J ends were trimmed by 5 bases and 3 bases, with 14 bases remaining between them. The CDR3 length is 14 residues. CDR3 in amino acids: CASRSVDGEETQYF. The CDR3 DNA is TGTGCCAGCAGGTCCGTAGACGGAGAAGAGACCCAGTACTTC.

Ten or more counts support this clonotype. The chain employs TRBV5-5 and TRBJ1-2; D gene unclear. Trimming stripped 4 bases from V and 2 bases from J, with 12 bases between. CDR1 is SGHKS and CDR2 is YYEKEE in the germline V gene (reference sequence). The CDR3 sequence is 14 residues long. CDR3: CASSPRNTNYGYTF. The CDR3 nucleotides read TGTGCCAGCAGCCCCAGGAATACCAACTATGGCTACACCTTC.

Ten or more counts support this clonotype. CDR3 DNA sequence: TGTGCCAGCAGTTTAGACGTTATTGCCGAGCAGTACTTC. Its protein is CASSLDVIAEQYF. The V call is TRBV12-3 or TRBV12-4, the J call TRBJ2-7; D call uncertain. The CDR3 covers 13 residues. Trimming left V 1 base short and J 6 bases short, with 10 bases between.

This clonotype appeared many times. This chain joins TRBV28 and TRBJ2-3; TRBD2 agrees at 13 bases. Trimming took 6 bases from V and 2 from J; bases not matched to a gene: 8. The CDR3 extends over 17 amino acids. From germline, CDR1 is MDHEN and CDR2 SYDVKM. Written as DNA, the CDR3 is TGTGCCAGCAGCAATAGACTAGCGGGGGGCCCCACAGATACGCAGTATTTT. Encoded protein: CASSNRLAGGPTDTQYF.

CDR3 DNA sequence: TGTGCCAGCAGTTCGAGGGGACTATACACCGGGGAGCTGTTTTTT. Encoded protein: CASSSRGLYTGELFF. The chain combines TRBV27 with TRBJ2-2; 7 bases map to TRBD2. Germline V gives CDR1 MNHEY, CDR2 SMNVEV (reference sequence). The CDR3 is made up of 15 amino acids. V lost 4 bases and J lost 3; bases outside the gene matches: 5.

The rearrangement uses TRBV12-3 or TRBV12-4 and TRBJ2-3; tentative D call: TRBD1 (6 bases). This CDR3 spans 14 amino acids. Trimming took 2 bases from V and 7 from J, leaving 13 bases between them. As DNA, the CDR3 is TGTGCCAGCAGTTTAAGGGCAGGGGCAAATACGCAGTATTTT. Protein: CASSLRAGANTQYF.

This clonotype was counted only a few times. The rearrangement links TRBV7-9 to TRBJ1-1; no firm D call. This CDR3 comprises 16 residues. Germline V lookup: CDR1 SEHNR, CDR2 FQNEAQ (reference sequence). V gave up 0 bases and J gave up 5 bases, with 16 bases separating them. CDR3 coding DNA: TGTGCCAGCAGCTTAGCCCTTGACCCCCGGAGAACTGAAGCTTTCTTT. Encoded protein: CASSLALDPRRTEAFF.

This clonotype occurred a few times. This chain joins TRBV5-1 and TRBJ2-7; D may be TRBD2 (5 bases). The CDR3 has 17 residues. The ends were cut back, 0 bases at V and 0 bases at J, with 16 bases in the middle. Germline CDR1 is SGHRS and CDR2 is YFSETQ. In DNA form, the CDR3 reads TGCGCCAGCAGCTTGGACCCCCCCACGGGAAGCTCCTACGAGCAGTACTTC. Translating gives CASSLDPPTGSSYEQYF. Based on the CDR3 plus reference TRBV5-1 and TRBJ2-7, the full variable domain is KAGVTQTPRYLIKTRGQQVTLSCSPISGHRSVSWYQQTPGQGLQFLFEYFSETQRNKGNFPGRFSGRQFSNSRSEMNVSTLELGDSALYLCASSLDPPTGSSYEQYFGPGTRLTVT.

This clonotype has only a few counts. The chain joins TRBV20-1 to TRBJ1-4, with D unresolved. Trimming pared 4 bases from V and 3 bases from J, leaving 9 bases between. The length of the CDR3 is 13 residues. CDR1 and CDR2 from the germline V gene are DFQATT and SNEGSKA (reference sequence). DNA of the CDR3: TGCAGTGCTACGGGCGAAGCTAATGAAAAACTGTTTTTT. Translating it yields CSATGEANEKLFF.

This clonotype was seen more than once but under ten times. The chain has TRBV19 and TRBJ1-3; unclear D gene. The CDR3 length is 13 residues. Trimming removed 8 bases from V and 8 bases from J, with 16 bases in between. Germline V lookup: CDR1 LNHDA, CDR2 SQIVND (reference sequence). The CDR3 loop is CASSLLRRDTIYF. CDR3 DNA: TGTGCCAGTTCACTCCTCAGGCGGGACACCATATATTTT.

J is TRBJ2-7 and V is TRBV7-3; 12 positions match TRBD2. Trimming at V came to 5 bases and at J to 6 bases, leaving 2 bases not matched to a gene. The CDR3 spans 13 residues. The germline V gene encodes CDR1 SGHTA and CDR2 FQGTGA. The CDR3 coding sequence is TGTGCCAGCAGCACGACTAGCGGGGGCGAGCAGTACTTC. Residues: CASSTTSGGEQYF.

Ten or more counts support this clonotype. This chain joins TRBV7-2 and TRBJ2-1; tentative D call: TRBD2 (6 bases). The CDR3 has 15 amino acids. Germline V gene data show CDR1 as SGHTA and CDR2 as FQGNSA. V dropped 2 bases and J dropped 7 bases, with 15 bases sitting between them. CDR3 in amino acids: CASSLSFGTLNEQFF. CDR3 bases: TGTGCCAGCAGCTTAAGTTTCGGGACTTTGAATGAGCAGTTCTTC.

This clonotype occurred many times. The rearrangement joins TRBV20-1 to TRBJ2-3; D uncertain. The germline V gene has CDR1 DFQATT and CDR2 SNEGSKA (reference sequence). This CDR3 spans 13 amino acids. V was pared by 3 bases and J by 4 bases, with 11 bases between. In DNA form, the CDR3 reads TGCAGTGCTAGGGTTCCTTCGTCAGATACGCAGTATTTT. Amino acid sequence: CSARVPSSDTQYF.

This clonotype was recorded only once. In DNA form, the CDR3 reads TGTGCCAGTACTTACAGTGGGAACACTGAAGCTTTCTTT. Amino acid sequence: CASTYSGNTEAFF. The gene calls are TRBV19 and TRBJ1-1; D remains ambiguous. V lost 7 bases to trimming and J lost 1 base, with 10 bases between them. The CDR3 loop spans 13 amino acids. The germline gives CDR1 LNHDA, CDR2 SQIVND (reference sequence).

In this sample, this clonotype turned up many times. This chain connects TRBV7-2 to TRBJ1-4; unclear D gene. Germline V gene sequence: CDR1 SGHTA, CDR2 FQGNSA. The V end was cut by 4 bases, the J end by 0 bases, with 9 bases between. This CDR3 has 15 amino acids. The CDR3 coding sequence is TGTGCCAGCAGCTCGTACTCCGCAACTAATGAAAAACTGTTTTTT. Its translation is CASSSYSATNEKLFF.

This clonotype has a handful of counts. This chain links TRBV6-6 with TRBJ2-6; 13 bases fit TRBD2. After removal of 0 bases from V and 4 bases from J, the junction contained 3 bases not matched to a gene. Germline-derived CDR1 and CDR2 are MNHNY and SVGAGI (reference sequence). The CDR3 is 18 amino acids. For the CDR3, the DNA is TGTGCCAGCAGTTACTCCGGACTAGCGGGAGCAGGGGCCAACGTCCTGACTTTC. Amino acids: CASSYSGLAGAGANVLTF.

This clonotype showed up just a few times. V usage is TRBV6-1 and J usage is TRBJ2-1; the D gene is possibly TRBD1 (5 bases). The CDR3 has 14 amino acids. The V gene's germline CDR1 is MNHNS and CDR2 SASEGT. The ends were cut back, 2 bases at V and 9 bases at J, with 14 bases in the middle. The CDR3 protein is CASSERPTTGEQFF. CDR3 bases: TGTGCCAGCAGTGAAAGGCCCACTACAGGTGAGCAGTTCTTC.

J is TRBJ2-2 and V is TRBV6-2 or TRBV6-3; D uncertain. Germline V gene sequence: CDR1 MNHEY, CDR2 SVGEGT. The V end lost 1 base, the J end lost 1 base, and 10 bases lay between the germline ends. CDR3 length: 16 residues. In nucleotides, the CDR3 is TGTGCCAGCAGTTACTTAGGTCTGGTGAACACCGGGGAGCTGTTTTTT. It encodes CASSYLGLVNTGELFF.

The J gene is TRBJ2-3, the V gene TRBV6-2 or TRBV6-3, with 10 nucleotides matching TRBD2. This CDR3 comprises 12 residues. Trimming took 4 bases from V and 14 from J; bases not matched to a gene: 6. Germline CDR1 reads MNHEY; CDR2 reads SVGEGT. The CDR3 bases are TGTGCCAGCAGTTTAGCGGGGGGTCGGGGGTATTTT. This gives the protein CASSLAGGRGYF.

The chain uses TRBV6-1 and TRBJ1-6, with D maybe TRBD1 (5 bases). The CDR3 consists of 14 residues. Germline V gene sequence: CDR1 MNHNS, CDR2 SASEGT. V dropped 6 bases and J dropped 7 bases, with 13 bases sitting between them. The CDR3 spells CASRTAPGNSPLHF. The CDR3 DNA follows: TGTGCCAGCAGGACAGCTCCCGGGAATTCACCCCTCCACTTT.

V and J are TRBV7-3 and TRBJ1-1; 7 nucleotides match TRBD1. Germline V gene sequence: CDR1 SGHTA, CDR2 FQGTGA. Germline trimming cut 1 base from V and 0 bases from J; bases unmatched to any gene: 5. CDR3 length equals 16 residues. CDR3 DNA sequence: TGTGCCAGCAGCTTAATCGGGGGACAGATGAACACTGAAGCTTTCTTT. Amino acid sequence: CASSLIGGQMNTEAFF.

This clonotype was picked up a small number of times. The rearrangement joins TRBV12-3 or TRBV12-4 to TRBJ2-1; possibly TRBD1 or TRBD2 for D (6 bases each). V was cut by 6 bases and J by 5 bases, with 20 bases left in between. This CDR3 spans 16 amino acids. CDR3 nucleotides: TGTGCCAGCAGCGCTCCCTCGGGGGCTGGGAACAATGAGCAGTTCTTC. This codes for CASSAPSGAGNNEQFF.

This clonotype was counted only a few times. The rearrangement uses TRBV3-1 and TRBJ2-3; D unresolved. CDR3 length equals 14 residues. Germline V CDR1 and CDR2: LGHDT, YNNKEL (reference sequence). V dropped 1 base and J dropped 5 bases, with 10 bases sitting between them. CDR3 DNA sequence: TGTGCCAGCAGCCAAGTGGTCGGGTTAGATACGCAGTATTTT. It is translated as CASSQVVGLDTQYF.

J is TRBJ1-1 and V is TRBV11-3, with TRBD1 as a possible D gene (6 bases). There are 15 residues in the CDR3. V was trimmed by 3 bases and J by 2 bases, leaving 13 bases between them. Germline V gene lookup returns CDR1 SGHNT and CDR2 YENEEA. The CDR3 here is CASSFLRGSNTEAFF. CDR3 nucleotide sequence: TGTGCCAGCAGCTTCCTCAGGGGATCAAACACTGAAGCTTTCTTT.

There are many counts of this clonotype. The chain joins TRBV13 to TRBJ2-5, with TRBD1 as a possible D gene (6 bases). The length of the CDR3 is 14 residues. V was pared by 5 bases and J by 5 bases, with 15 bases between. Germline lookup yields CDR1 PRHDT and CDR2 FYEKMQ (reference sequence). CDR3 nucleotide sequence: TGTGCCAGCAGCGTATGGACAGTTGACGAGACCCAGTACTTC. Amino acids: CASSVWTVDETQYF.